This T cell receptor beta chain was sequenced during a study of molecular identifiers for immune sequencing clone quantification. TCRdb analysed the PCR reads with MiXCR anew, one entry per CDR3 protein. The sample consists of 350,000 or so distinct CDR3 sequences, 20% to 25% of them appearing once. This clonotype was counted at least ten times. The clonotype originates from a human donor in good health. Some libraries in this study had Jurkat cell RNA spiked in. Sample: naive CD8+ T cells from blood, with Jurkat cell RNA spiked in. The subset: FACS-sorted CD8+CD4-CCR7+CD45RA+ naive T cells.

The CDR3 sequence is CSAREHNPQDRVWTDTQYF. The DNA of the CDR3 is TGCAGTGCTAGGGAACATAACCCCCAAGACAGGGTCTGGACAGATACGCAGTATTTT. This sequence joins TRBV20-1 and TRBJ2-3, with 7 bases matching TRBD1. The CDR3 loop spans 19 amino acids. CDR1 is DFQATT, CDR2 SNEGSKA, per germline (reference sequence). V lost 3 bases, J lost 3 bases, and 21 bases stayed unmatched.